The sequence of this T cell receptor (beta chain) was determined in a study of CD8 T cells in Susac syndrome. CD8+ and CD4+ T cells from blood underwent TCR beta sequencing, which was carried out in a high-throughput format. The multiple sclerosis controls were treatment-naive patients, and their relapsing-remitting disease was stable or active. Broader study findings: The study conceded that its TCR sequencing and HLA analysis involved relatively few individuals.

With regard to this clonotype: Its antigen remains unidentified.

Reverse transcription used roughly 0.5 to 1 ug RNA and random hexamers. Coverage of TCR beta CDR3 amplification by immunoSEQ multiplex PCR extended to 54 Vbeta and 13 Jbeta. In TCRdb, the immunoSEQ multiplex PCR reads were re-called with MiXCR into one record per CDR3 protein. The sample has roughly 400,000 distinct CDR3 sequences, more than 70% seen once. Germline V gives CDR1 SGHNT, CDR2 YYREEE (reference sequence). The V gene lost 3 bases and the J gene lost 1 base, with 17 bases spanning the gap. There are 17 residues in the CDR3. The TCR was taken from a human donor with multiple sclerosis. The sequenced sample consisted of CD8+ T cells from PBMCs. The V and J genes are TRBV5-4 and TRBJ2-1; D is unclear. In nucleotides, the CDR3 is TGTGCCAGCAGCTCCGGCTTTTCCTACGAATCCTACAATGAGCAGTTCTTC. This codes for CASSSGFSYESYNEQFF.